Below are 22 T cell receptor beta chains sequenced from a single sample in a study of T-cell reconstitution after alpha-beta-depleted transplantation in children. The library targeted TCRbeta and was prepared with unique molecular identifiers. TCRdb re-called the PCR reads with MiXCR, one entry per CDR3 protein. The table includes about 500,000 distinct CDR3 sequences, roughly an eighth detected once. Material: PBMCs, mostly from graft donor cells, obtained 180 days after TCRalphabeta/CD19-depleted stem cell transplant. All receptors derive from a female patient aged 2-15 years who had a stem cell transplant for aplastic anemia, so the T cells may come from the graft donor.

This clonotype appeared a few times. This chain links TRBV6-2 or TRBV6-3 with TRBJ2-7, with 10 bases identical to TRBD2. The length of the CDR3 is 14 residues. Trimming at V came to 2 bases and at J to 5 bases, leaving 3 bases not matched to a gene. CDR1 is MNHEY, CDR2 SVGEGT, per germline. This chain's CDR3 is CASSYALAGDEQYV. CDR3 in DNA: TGTGCCAGCAGTTACGCTCTAGCGGGAGACGAGCAGTACGTC.

This clonotype appeared a few times. The chain has TRBV28 and TRBJ2-7, with 11 positions matching TRBD2. Germline V lookup: CDR1 MDHEN, CDR2 SYDVKM. After removal of 5 bases from V and 5 bases from J, the junction contained 8 bases not matched to a gene. CDR3 length: 15 residues. CDR3 sequence: CASSILLAGGDEQYF. Written as DNA, the CDR3 is TGTGCCAGCAGTATCCTTCTAGCGGGAGGCGACGAGCAGTACTTC.

The chain uses TRBV18 and TRBJ2-3; D ambiguous. V lost 0 bases to trimming and J lost 1 base, with 11 bases between them. Germline CDR1 reads KGHSH; CDR2 reads LQKENI. The CDR3 runs 16 residues. The CDR3 reads CASSPPDGPRTDTQYF. CDR3 in DNA: TGTGCCAGCTCACCACCGGACGGCCCTCGCACAGATACGCAGTATTTT.

This chain links TRBV10-3 with TRBJ2-1; D gene ambiguous. The CDR3 is 11 residues long. Germline values: CDR1 ENHRY, CDR2 SYGVKD. The V gene lost 9 bases and the J gene lost 6 bases, with 9 bases spanning the gap. CDR3 nucleotides: TGTGCCATTGGGTCTTTCAATGAGCAGTTCTTC. Translated, it gives CAIGSFNEQFF.

This clonotype was recorded a few times. The germline gene is not matched at one end of the junction; a read error may be the cause. V and J are TRBV3-1 and TRBJ1-1, with D possibly being TRBD1 (6 bases). Germline V lookup: CDR1 LGHDT, CDR2 YNNKEL (reference sequence). The CDR3 extends over 18 amino acids. CDR3 loop: CASCQGPVAGALWTEAFF. The CDR3 DNA is TGTGCCAGCTGCCAAGGGCCGGTGGCGGGGGCGTTATGGACTGAAGCTTTCTTT.

The gene calls are TRBV6-1 and TRBJ2-1; weak D call: TRBD2 (6 bases). Germline CDR1 reads MNHNS; CDR2 reads SASEGT. The CDR3 loop spans 13 amino acids. V was pared by 4 bases and J by 6 bases, with 10 bases between. This CDR3 reads CASSVRESNEQFF. The DNA of the CDR3 is TGTGCCAGCAGTGTCCGGGAGAGCAATGAGCAGTTCTTC.

CDR3 nucleotides: TGTGCCAGCAGCCAAGATTGGGACGACAGTGCGTCCTACAATGAGCAGTTCTTC. As protein: CASSQDWDDSASYNEQFF. The chain is built from TRBV14 and TRBJ2-1, with D perhaps being TRBD1 or TRBD2 (5 bases each). Trimming left V 0 bases short and J 1 base short, with 16 bases between. Per germline, CDR1 SGHDN and CDR2 FVKESK. CDR3 length equals 18 residues.

This clonotype has only a few counts. DNA of the CDR3: TGTGCCAGCACACTCCTTGGGGGGATCGGGACAGATACGCAGTATTTT. Translating it yields CASTLLGGIGTDTQYF. This chain joins TRBV7-9 and TRBJ2-3, with D perhaps matching TRBD2 (6 bases). The CDR3 sequence is 16 residues long. The V gene's germline CDR1 is SEHNR and CDR2 FQNEAQ (reference sequence). Trimming left V 7 bases short and J 3 bases short, with 20 bases between.

This clonotype was observed a handful of times. The genes are TRBV6-1 and TRBJ2-1; 8 bases agree with TRBD2. Trimming took 0 bases from V and 3 from J; bases not matched to a gene: 4. The CDR3 contains 16 residues. CDR1 MNHNS and CDR2 SASEGT come from the germline V gene. The DNA for the CDR3 is TGTGCCAGCAGTGAAGCCCGGGAGGGCCTCTACAATGAGCAGTTCTTC. Translating it yields CASSEAREGLYNEQFF.

The CDR3 nucleotides read TGTGCCAGTAGCGGGAACAGGCTTAACTATGGCTACACCTTC. It specifies CASSGNRLNYGYTF. This rearrangement joins TRBV19 to TRBJ1-2; D is possibly TRBD1 (5 bases). V lost 6 bases, J lost 1 base, and 12 bases lay in between. CDR3 length: 14 amino acids. Looked up from germline, CDR1 is LNHDA and CDR2 is SQIVND (reference sequence).

This clonotype was recorded a few times. This chain joins TRBV27 and TRBJ2-7; 8 bases are a match to TRBD1. Trimming cost V 3 bases and J 6 bases; bases outside gene matches: 7. This CDR3 is built from 14 residues. Looked up from germline, CDR1 is MNHEY and CDR2 is SMNVEV (reference sequence). In nucleotides, the CDR3 is TGTGCCAGCAGTTTGGGACAGGCTACGTCCGAGCAGTACTTC. It specifies CASSLGQATSEQYF.

A few counts support this clonotype. This rearrangement joins TRBV7-2 to TRBJ2-7, with D perhaps TRBD1 or TRBD2 (5 bases each). V was pared by 6 bases and J by 7 bases, with 19 bases between. Germline V CDR1 and CDR2: SGHTA, FQGNSA. This CDR3 spans 14 amino acids. The CDR3 sequence: CASSYRDPFIEQYV. In nucleotides, the CDR3 is TGTGCCAGCAGTTATCGGGACCCCTTCATTGAGCAGTACGTC.

This chain links TRBV5-1 with TRBJ1-1; no clear D gene. This CDR3 region has 14 residues. V was clipped by 0 bases and J by 7 bases, with 13 bases between them. Germline V gives CDR1 SGHRS, CDR2 YFSETQ. In nucleotides, the CDR3 is TGCGCCAGCAGCTTGGGTCAGGAATGGAGTGAAGCTTTCTTT. Its protein product is CASSLGQEWSEAFF.

This clonotype was counted between two and nine times. The chain is built from TRBV24-1 and TRBJ2-1, with 7 nucleotides matching TRBD1. Germline trimming cut 4 bases from V and 3 bases from J; bases unmatched to any gene: 2. The CDR3 spans 14 residues. Germline V gene sequence: CDR1 KGHDR, CDR2 SFDVKD. The CDR3 protein is CATSEDRVYNEQFF. For the CDR3, the DNA is TGTGCCACCAGTGAAGACAGGGTCTACAATGAGCAGTTCTTC.

The rearrangement links TRBV28 to TRBJ2-7, with D perhaps matching TRBD1 (6 bases). Deletions cut 6 bases from V and 6 bases from J, with 12 bases between. Germline V lookup: CDR1 MDHEN, CDR2 SYDVKM. This CDR3 is built from 12 residues. CDR3 protein: CASSVQGFEQYF. The CDR3 nucleotides are TGTGCCAGCAGCGTACAGGGCTTCGAGCAGTACTTC.

The chain links TRBV4-3 to TRBJ1-2, with unresolved D. This CDR3 is built from 15 residues. The germline V and J ends were trimmed by 0 bases and 4 bases, with 12 bases remaining between them. Germline V gene sequence: CDR1 LGHNA, CDR2 YSLEER. The CDR3 protein is CASSQDLGYTYGYTF. CDR3 nucleotide sequence: TGCGCCAGCAGCCAAGATCTTGGGTACACCTATGGCTACACCTTC.

This clonotype was counted between two and nine times. The rearrangement joins TRBV14 to TRBJ2-7; D uncertain. Trimming shortened V by 10 bases and J by 7 bases, and 20 bases separated the two germline ends. The length of the CDR3 is 13 residues. Germline loops: CDR1 SGHDN, CDR2 FVKESK. DNA for the CDR3: TGTGCCATCCCCTCCTCTATGGGAAAAGAGCAGTACGTC. Amino acid sequence: CAIPSSMGKEQYV.

This chain connects TRBV28 to TRBJ2-7; possibly TRBD1 or TRBD2 for D (5 bases each). V lost 5 bases and J 3 bases, leaving 11 bases between the germline ends. Germline assignment: CDR1 MDHEN and CDR2 SYDVKM. The CDR3 is made up of 13 amino acids. The CDR3: CASSGTPGYEQYF. The CDR3 DNA sequence: TGTGCCAGCAGTGGGACGCCAGGCTACGAGCAGTACTTC.

In its sample, this clonotype was seen many times. At one boundary the junction diverges from the germline segment, which might be a read error. This sequence joins TRBV28 and TRBJ2-1; D remains ambiguous. Looked up from germline, CDR1 is MDHEN and CDR2 is SYDVKM. The CDR3 spans 16 residues. The CDR3 sequence: CASSWDISPQINGQFF. The CDR3 DNA follows: TGTGCCAGCAGTTGGGATATCTCTCCACAGATTAATGGGCAGTTCTTC.

This chain links TRBV14 with TRBJ1-4; D call uncertain. The CDR3 totals 13 residues. V dropped 9 bases and J dropped 10 bases, with 18 bases sitting between them. CDR1 SGHDN and CDR2 FVKESK come from the germline V gene. In DNA, the CDR3 is TGTGCCAGGATCAGACACCCGCGGGGAAAACTGTTTTTT. Translation: CARIRHPRGKLFF. Supplemented by reference TRBV14 and TRBJ1-4, the full variable domain reads EAGVTQFPSHSVIEKGQTVTLRCDPISGHDNLYWYRRVMGKEIKFLLHFVKESKQDESGMPNNRFLAERTGGTYSTLKVQPAELEDSGVYFCARIRHPRGKLFFGSGTQLSVL.

This clonotype was recorded a few times. For the CDR3, the DNA is TGTGCCAGCAGTTGGCTAGCGGGATCCTACGAGCAGTACGTC. Its translation is CASSWLAGSYEQYV. J is TRBJ2-7 and V is TRBV25-1, with 9 bases aligning to TRBD2. CDR1 MGHDK and CDR2 SYGVNS come from the germline V gene. This CDR3 region has 14 residues. J gave up 1 base and V 5 bases, and 3 bases lay outside the gene matches.

This clonotype was observed many times. This chain joins TRBV20-1 and TRBJ1-1; D gene unclear. CDR1 is DFQATT, CDR2 SNEGSKA, per germline (reference sequence). The length of the CDR3 is 11 residues. Trimming cost V 6 bases and J 7 bases, with 12 bases left between them. The CDR3 coding sequence is TGCAGTGCCGAGGACCCTTTTGAAGCTTTCTTT. The encoded protein is CSAEDPFEAFF.